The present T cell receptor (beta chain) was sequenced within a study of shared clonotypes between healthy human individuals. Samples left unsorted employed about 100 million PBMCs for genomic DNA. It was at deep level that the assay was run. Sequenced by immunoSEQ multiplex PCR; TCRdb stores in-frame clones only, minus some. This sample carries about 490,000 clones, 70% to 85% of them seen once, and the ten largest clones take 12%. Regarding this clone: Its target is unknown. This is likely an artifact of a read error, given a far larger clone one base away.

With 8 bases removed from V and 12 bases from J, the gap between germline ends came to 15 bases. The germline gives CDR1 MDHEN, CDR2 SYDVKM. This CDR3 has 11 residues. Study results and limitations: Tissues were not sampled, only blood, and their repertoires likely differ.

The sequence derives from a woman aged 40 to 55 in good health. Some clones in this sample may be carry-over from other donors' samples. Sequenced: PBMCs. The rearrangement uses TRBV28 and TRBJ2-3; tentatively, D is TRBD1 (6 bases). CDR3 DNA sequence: TGTGCCAGCGGCGGACAGCACTCCCAGTATTTT. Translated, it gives CASGGQHSQYF.